The clone carrying this T cell receptor (beta chain) was picked up a small number of times. The antigen remains unidentified. This sample was included in a study of cytomegalovirus exposure and HLA in healthy donors. Study details: Of the donors genotyped, about 390 in all, around 77% fell in the Caucasian-associated ancestry cluster.

Losses at the gene ends were 5 bases for V and 7 bases for J; bases not matched to a gene: 4. CDR1 and CDR2 (germline): SGHTA, FQGNSA. This CDR3 spans 13 amino acids. Points from the study as a whole: Several V segments, TRBV6-2 and TRBV6-3 among them, could not be told apart and were dropped. Later findings reportedly placed an Asian-associated ancestry cluster below the approximately 670-donor mean for N-insertions. Several of the most significant clusters appeared linked to common viral pathogens, based on a later analysis.

13 Jbeta primers and 60 Vbeta primers were used for the PCR. Sequencing was performed with immunoSEQ multiplex PCR; in TCRdb, only in-frame clones are kept and a portion is missing. This sample has 90,000 to 110,000 clones; roughly 13% occur once, and the top ten carry 16%. The sequence derives from a man aged 35-49 years in good health and CMV-seropositive. The chain links TRBV7-2 to TRBJ1-5; 8 bases map to TRBD1. Sequencing was carried out using PBMCs. CDR3 bases: TGTGCCAGCAGCCCACAGGGGGGGCAGCCCCAGCATTTT. Translation: CASSPQGGQPQHF.